Listed below are T cell receptor beta chains from one sample, sequenced in a study of neurological immune-mediated disorders. TCRdb recomputed calls from the 5' RACE reads with MiXCR, one row per CDR3 protein. The sample includes under 35,000 distinct CDR3 sequences, around 25% of them seen just once. The sequencing input was CD4+ T cells from blood. The origin of the receptors is a man aged 50 to 60 with HTLV-1-associated myelopathy (HAM/TSP). The CDR3 runs from the conserved cysteine through the conserved F or W. A D gene is named only where the DNA matches it firmly. Only part of the rows carry a size: once, few, many, or a class if the clone is expanded.

clone_size	j_call	v_call	d_call	cdr3_nt	cdr3_aa
many	TRBJ1-3	TRBV18	-	TGTGCCAGCTCACGGGGACGCGGCGGTGCTGGAAACACCATATATTTT	CASSRGRGGAGNTIYF
-	TRBJ1-5	TRBV11-2	-	TGTGCCAGCAGCTTAGGTCGGTGCATCAGCAATCAGCCCCAGCATTTT	CASSLGRCISNQPQHF
-	TRBJ1-5	TRBV5-6	-	TGTGCCAGCAGCTTACGGTCAGGGCGGAATAGCAATCAGCCCCAGCATTTT	CASSLRSGRNSNQPQHF
many	TRBJ1-2	TRBV27	-	TGTGCCAGCAGTTCTTATCAAAGGGGGGACGGCTATGGCTACACCTTC	CASSSYQRGDGYGYTF
medium-sized	TRBJ1-4	TRBV7-3	-	TGTGCCAGCAGCCCCGAGGCTAATGAAAAACTGTTTTTT	CASSPEANEKLFF
-	TRBJ2-1	TRBV3-1	-	TGTGCCAGCAGCGCGACAGAGGGTGAGCAGTTCTTC	CASSATEGEQFF
few	TRBJ1-5	TRBV19	-	TGTGCCAGTAGTATGTGGGGGGCAAGGGGCAATCAGCCCCAGCATTTT	CASSMWGARGNQPQHF
many	TRBJ1-2	TRBV12-3/TRBV12-4	-	TGTGCCAGCAGTTCAGGGGTGCCTTCTGGCTACACCTTC	CASSSGVPSGYTF
-	TRBJ1-1	TRBV7-9	-	TGTGCCAGCAGCTTATTAGCGGTAGGCGGAGAAGCTTTCTTT	CASSLLAVGGEAFF
-	TRBJ2-7	TRBV20-1	-	TGCAGTGCTAGAGTCAACCACAACGAGCAGTACTTC	CSARVNHNEQYF
many	TRBJ1-5	TRBV19	-	TGTGCCAGTAGTAAAATTAATCAGCCCCAGCATTTT	CASSKINQPQHF
many	TRBJ2-4	TRBV11-2	-	TGTGCCAGCAGCTTAGTTAGCGGAGTGAAGTACTTC	CASSLVSGVKYF
many	TRBJ1-1	TRBV7-6	-	TGTGCCAGCAGCTTAGGAGGGACGGCGAACACTGAAGCTTTCTTT	CASSLGGTANTEAFF
few	TRBJ1-2	TRBV7-2	-	TGTGCCAGCAGCTTAGCGTACGCTAACTATGGCTACACCTTC	CASSLAYANYGYTF
many	TRBJ1-1	TRBV2	-	TGTGCCAGCACCTCGGGGGCGAACACTGAAGCTTTCTTT	CASTSGANTEAFF
-	TRBJ2-5	TRBV3-1	-	TGTGCCAGCAGCAAAAGGGGGACGGAGACCCAGTACTTC	CASSKRGTETQYF
-	TRBJ1-5	TRBV3-1	-	TGTGCCAGCAGCCAAGATCAAGGGCCCAATCAGCCCCAGCATTTT	CASSQDQGPNQPQHF
many	TRBJ1-2	TRBV7-2	TRBD1	TGTGCCAGCAGCTTAAGGTGGGGGACAGGGAACTATGGCTACACCTTC	CASSLRWGTGNYGYTF
many	TRBJ2-5	TRBV12-3/TRBV12-4	-	TGTGCCAGCAGTTTAGGGGCCGGTGCAGAGACCCAGTACTTC	CASSLGAGAETQYF
many	TRBJ2-7	TRBV3-1	-	TGTGCCAGCAGCCGAAACGGACAGTACGAGCAGTACTTC	CASSRNGQYEQYF
many	TRBJ2-3	TRBV5-5	-	TGTGCCAGCAGCTTGGGGTCTGGCGGGTACACAGATACGCAGTATTTT	CASSLGSGGYTDTQYF